The sequence of this T cell receptor beta chain was determined in a study of shared clonotypes between healthy human individuals. The V gene's germline CDR1 is MDHEN and CDR2 SYDVKM. The ends were cut back, 6 bases at V and 0 bases at J, with 9 bases in the middle. This CDR3 region has 14 residues. Assay used: immunoSEQ multiplex PCR; TCRdb lists only in-frame clones, some missing. The sample yields over a million clones, approximately 97% seen once. This receptor was obtained from a man aged 25-40 years in good health. The chain is built from TRBV28 and TRBJ1-3, with D unclear. The sample was naive CD4+ T cells sorted from blood. Sample subset: CD45RA+ positively selected. The CDR3 bases are TGTGCCAGCAGGATGGGGAACTCTGGAAACACCATATATTTT. It translates to CASRMGNSGNTIYF.